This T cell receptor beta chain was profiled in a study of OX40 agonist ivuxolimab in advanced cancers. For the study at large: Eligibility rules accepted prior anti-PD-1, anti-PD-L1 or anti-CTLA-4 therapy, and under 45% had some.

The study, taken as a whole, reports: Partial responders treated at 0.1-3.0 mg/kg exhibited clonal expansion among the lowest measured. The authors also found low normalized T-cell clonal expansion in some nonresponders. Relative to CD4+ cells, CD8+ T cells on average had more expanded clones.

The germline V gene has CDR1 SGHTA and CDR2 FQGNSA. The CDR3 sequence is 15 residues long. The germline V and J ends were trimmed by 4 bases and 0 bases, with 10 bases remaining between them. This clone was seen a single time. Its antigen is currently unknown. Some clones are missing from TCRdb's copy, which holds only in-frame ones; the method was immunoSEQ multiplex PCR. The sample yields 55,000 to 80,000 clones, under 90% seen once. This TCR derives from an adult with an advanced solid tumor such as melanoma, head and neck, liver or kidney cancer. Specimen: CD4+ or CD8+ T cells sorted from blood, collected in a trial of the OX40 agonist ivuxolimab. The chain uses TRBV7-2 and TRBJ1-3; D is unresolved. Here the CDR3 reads CASSSDLISGNTIYF. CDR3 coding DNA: TGTGCCAGCAGCTCGGACCTCATCTCTGGAAACACCATATATTTT.